The clone carrying this T cell receptor beta chain was observed once. Time point: patch test 2, 6 weeks after DPC sensitization. Treatment described: therapeutic diphenylcyclopropenone sensitization with weekly scalp DPC. This CDR3 comprises 12 residues. CDR1 and CDR2 from the germline V gene are SGHDT and YYEEEE. Trimming removed 2 bases from V and 8 bases from J, with 8 bases in between. This entry comes from a study of human T cells and chemical hapten exposure. One entry per CDR3 protein results from TCRdb running MiXCR on the RACE reads. The sample consists of about 140,000 distinct CDR3 sequences, 10% to 15% of them appearing once.

The input for sequencing was whole blood, taken in connection with sensitization to the hapten diphenylcyclopropenone (DPC). This chain joins TRBV5-6 and TRBJ2-1; no clear D gene. This sequence originates from a woman aged 50 to 60 with alopecia areata. Some clones in this sample may be carry-over from other donors' samples. The CDR3 spells CASSFQRHEQFF. The CDR3 DNA follows: TGTGCCAGCAGCTTCCAACGACATGAGCAGTTCTTC.